This passage covers 27 T cell receptor beta chains from one sample sequenced in a study of cytomegalovirus exposure and HLA in healthy donors. Amplification used 60 Vbeta primers and 13 Jbeta primers. Sequencing used immunoSEQ multiplex PCR; TCRdb keeps in-frame clones, though not all of them. The sample shows 100,000 to 150,000 clones, roughly 17% of them seen only once. The source material was PBMCs. The receptors here all came from a female donor in good health and CMV-seropositive.

In DNA, the CDR3 is TGCGCCAGCAGCCAACTAGCGGTCACAGGGGGCCAAGAGACCCAGTACTTC. It translates to CASSQLAVTGGQETQYF. The chain recombines TRBV4-3 with TRBJ2-5; D perhaps matches TRBD1 (8 bases). Trimming took 2 bases from V and 1 from J, leaving 17 bases between them. Per germline, CDR1 LGHNA and CDR2 YSLEER. This CDR3 region has 17 residues.

The V call is TRBV28, the J call TRBJ1-6; TRBD1 might be the D (6 bases). Between the trimmed V and J ends, which lost 3 bases and 0 bases, there was a span of 18 bases. The length of the CDR3 is 19 residues. CDR1 MDHEN and CDR2 SYDVKM come from the germline V gene. CDR3: CASSFPTGTTSSYNSPLHF. The CDR3 nucleotides are TGTGCCAGCAGTTTCCCGACAGGTACCACTAGCTCCTATAATTCACCCCTCCACTTT.

This clone was observed a few times. The CDR3 DNA is TGCGCCAGCAGCCAAGGCCAAGCTCCTAACACTGAAGCTTTCTTT. This sequence encodes CASSQGQAPNTEAFF. The V and J genes are TRBV4-3 and TRBJ1-1; D ambiguous. V lost 1 base to trimming and J lost 2 bases, with 11 bases between them. The CDR3 sequence is 15 residues long. Germline V gives CDR1 LGHNA, CDR2 YSLEER.

This clone came up a few times. The CDR3 DNA reads as TGTGCCAGCAGTGAACGGGATTACGAGCAGTACTTC. Protein product: CASSERDYEQYF. V usage is TRBV2 and J usage is TRBJ2-7; D may be TRBD2 (5 bases). Germline CDR1 reads SNHLY; CDR2 reads FYNNEI. V shed 2 bases and J shed 4 bases, with 6 bases lying between them. CDR3 length: 12 amino acids.

This clone was recorded a few times. The J gene is TRBJ2-4, the V gene TRBV7-3, with 15 bases matching TRBD2. Losses at the gene ends were 4 bases for V and 9 bases for J; bases not matched to a gene: 7. In germline, CDR1 is SGHTA, CDR2 FQGTGA. CDR3 length equals 16 residues. The CDR3, as DNA: TGTGCCAGCAGCTCAGGGACTAGCGGGGGGCGGAGCATTCAGTACTTC. Amino acids: CASSSGTSGGRSIQYF.

This clone was observed a handful of times. The rearrangement joins TRBV29-1 to TRBJ2-7, with TRBD1 matching over 8 bases. After removal of 7 bases from V and 0 bases from J, the junction contained 5 bases not matched to a gene. The CDR3 length is 13 residues. Germline V CDR1 and CDR2: SQVTM, ANQGSEA. CDR3 bases: TGCAGCGCCGGACAGGGTGACTCCTACGAGCAGTACTTC. This translates into CSAGQGDSYEQYF.

This clone has only a few counts. V usage is TRBV2 and J usage is TRBJ2-5; unclear D gene. V was shortened by 5 bases and J by 1 base, with 8 bases between the two germline ends. The CDR3 covers 13 residues. Germline CDR1 is SNHLY and CDR2 is FYNNEI. DNA for the CDR3: TGTGCCAGCAGTAGATTAGCCCAAGAGACCCAGTACTTC. Translation: CASSRLAQETQYF. Variable domain in full (rest from reference TRBV2 and TRBJ2-5): EPEVTQTPSHQVTQMGQEVILRCVPISNHLYFYWYRQILGQKVEFLVSFYNNEISEKSEIFDDQFSVERPDGSNFTLKIRSTKLEDSAMYFCASSRLAQETQYFGPGTRLLVL.

The chain combines TRBV5-6 with TRBJ1-1, with 10 bases lining up with TRBD1. CDR1 and CDR2 (germline): SGHDT, YYEEEE. The V and J ends lost 4 bases and 4 bases, in that order; junction bases with no gene match: 4. This CDR3 is 14 amino acids long. CDR3 DNA sequence: TGTGCCAGCAGCGTGACAGGGGGCGGCACTGAAGCTTTCTTT. Encoded protein: CASSVTGGGTEAFF.

The chain is built from TRBV29-1 and TRBJ2-7; tentatively, D is TRBD1 (6 bases). Trimming shortened V by 1 base and J by 9 bases, and 7 bases separated the two germline ends. The CDR3 runs 10 residues. Looked up from germline, CDR1 is SQVTM and CDR2 is ANQGSEA. The chain's CDR3 is CSVEAGAQYF. The CDR3 region has the DNA TGCAGCGTTGAAGCAGGGGCGCAGTACTTC.

This chain links TRBV6-4 with TRBJ1-2; 9 nucleotides match TRBD1. This CDR3 comprises 14 residues. Germline V gene sequence: CDR1 MRHNA, CDR2 SNTAGT. The V and J ends lost 5 bases and 7 bases, in that order; junction bases with no gene match: 8. The CDR3, as DNA: TGTGCCAGCAGTTCTACCGGGACAGGGAGTGGCTACACCTTC. Translation gives CASSSTGTGSGYTF.

The rearrangement uses TRBV6-1 and TRBJ1-4; 7 bases align to TRBD1. CDR1 is MNHNS, CDR2 SASEGT, per germline. The J segment lost 3 bases and the V segment lost 1 base, leaving 8 bases of the junction unmatched. The CDR3 loop spans 17 amino acids. This CDR3 reads CASSEVGRTGPNEKLFF. The CDR3 region has the DNA TGTGCCAGCAGTGAAGTGGGCAGGACAGGACCTAATGAAAAACTGTTTTTT.

The gene calls are TRBV9 and TRBJ2-3; TRBD2 aligns across 12 bases. The V and J ends lost 0 bases and 1 base, in that order; junction bases with no gene match: 6. The CDR3 has 18 amino acids. CDR1 is SGDLS, CDR2 YYNGEE, per germline. The CDR3 DNA sequence: TGTGCCAGCAGCGTAGCTCAGACTAGCGGGGGTCGCACAGATACGCAGTATTTT. Translated: CASSVAQTSGGRTDTQYF.

This clone was seen a handful of times. The rearrangement uses TRBV9 and TRBJ1-1, with 8 nucleotides matching TRBD1. Trimming removed 2 bases from V and 1 base from J; junction bases left unmatched: 1. This CDR3 comprises 14 residues. Germline V lookup: CDR1 SGDLS, CDR2 YYNGEE. The CDR3 here is CASSVGTGNTEAFF. DNA of the CDR3: TGTGCCAGCAGCGTCGGGACAGGGAACACTGAAGCTTTCTTT.

The genes are TRBV7-2 and TRBJ2-3; 11 bases are shared with TRBD1. The CDR3 covers 14 residues. Unmatched junction bases numbered 5, after V lost 6 bases and J lost 6 bases. Germline CDR1 SGHTA, CDR2 FQGNSA. CDR3 DNA: TGTGCCAGCAGGTGGACAGGGGGCCTCGATACGCAGTATTTT. Protein sequence: CASRWTGGLDTQYF.

This chain uses TRBV28 with TRBJ1-2; maybe TRBD1 (5 bases). V lost 4 bases to trimming and J lost 1 base, with 10 bases between them. The CDR3 sequence is 14 residues long. The V gene's germline CDR1 is MDHEN and CDR2 SYDVKM. CDR3 amino acids: CASSSGVLNYGYTF. The DNA of the CDR3 is TGTGCCAGCAGTTCGGGGGTCCTTAACTATGGCTACACCTTC.

This clone was recorded only once. The chain has TRBV5-4 and TRBJ1-1, with D unclear. CDR1 SGHNT and CDR2 YYREEE come from the germline V gene (reference sequence). The CDR3 is 12 residues long. The ends were cut back, 3 bases at V and 0 bases at J, with 3 bases in the middle. The CDR3 coding sequence is TGTGCCAGCAGCTCCATGAACACTGAAGCTTTCTTT. It encodes CASSSMNTEAFF.

The chain combines TRBV5-1 with TRBJ2-2; weak D call: TRBD1 (6 bases). V lost 0 bases, J lost 3 bases, and 12 bases lay in between. Germline V gives CDR1 SGHRS, CDR2 YFSETQ. The CDR3 has 16 amino acids. Here the CDR3 reads CASSLGQAVDTGELFF. CDR3 nucleotide sequence: TGCGCCAGCAGCTTGGGACAGGCAGTGGACACCGGGGAGCTGTTTTTT.

This clone showed up just a few times. This chain joins TRBV7-8 and TRBJ2-5, with TRBD2 identical over 12 bases. The V gene end was trimmed by 4 bases and the J gene end by 2 bases; junction bases not matched to a gene: 8. The germline gives CDR1 SGHVS, CDR2 FQNEAQ. This CDR3 is 17 amino acids long. For the CDR3, the DNA is TGTGCCAGCAGCTCAGGACGGACTAGCGGGGCGCAAGAGACCCAGTACTTC. Encoded protein: CASSSGRTSGAQETQYF.

In its sample, this clone was seen a few times. This chain joins TRBV7-3 and TRBJ2-7; 8 positions match TRBD1. V lost 6 bases and J lost 3; bases outside the gene matches: 4. Germline V lookup: CDR1 SGHTA, CDR2 FQGTGA. This CDR3 has 13 residues. The CDR3 protein is CASSPDRGYEQYF. As DNA, the CDR3 is TGTGCCAGCAGTCCCGACAGGGGCTACGAGCAGTACTTC.

This chain joins TRBV28 and TRBJ1-3; 7 nucleotides agree with TRBD1. Per germline, CDR1 MDHEN and CDR2 SYDVKM. CDR3 size: 13 residues. J lost 4 bases, V lost 11 bases, and 8 bases had no gene match. The CDR3 loop reads CASEDRAGNTIYF. As DNA, the CDR3 is TGTGCCTCGGAAGACAGGGCAGGAAACACCATATATTTT.

This clone was seen a few times. The CDR3 region has the DNA TGTGCCAGCGAGGGGGGGGGCGGATTAGAAGAGACCCAGTACTTC. It codes for CASEGGGGLEETQYF. The chain is built from TRBV6-5 and TRBJ2-5, with TRBD2 as a possible D gene (7 bases). CDR1 and CDR2 (germline): MNHEY, SVGAGI. Trimming cost V 8 bases and J 3 bases, with 19 bases left between them. This CDR3 is 15 amino acids long.

This rearrangement joins TRBV4-3 to TRBJ2-3, with TRBD1 matching 12 bases. The V gene end was trimmed by 2 bases and the J gene end by 3 bases; junction bases not matched to a gene: 12. CDR1 and CDR2 from the germline V gene are LGHNA and YSLEER. This CDR3 spans 19 amino acids. The CDR3 DNA follows: TGCGCCAGCAGCCAAACTCTTCCACGGGACAGGGGGCAGACAGATACGCAGTATTTT. Translated, it gives CASSQTLPRDRGQTDTQYF.

J is TRBJ2-7 and V is TRBV19; D might be TRBD2 (6 bases). Between the trimmed V and J ends, which lost 7 bases and 4 bases, there was a span of 11 bases. This CDR3 is 12 amino acids long. The germline CDR1 and CDR2 sequences are LNHDA and SQIVND (reference sequence). The DNA of the CDR3 is TGTGCCAGTATCGGAGGGCCGTACGAGCAGTACTTC. Protein: CASIGGPYEQYF.

This clone was counted many times. The J gene is TRBJ1-1, the V gene TRBV6-1; D is ambiguous. V lost 5 bases and J lost 3, with 10 bases in between. This CDR3 spans 13 amino acids. CDR1 and CDR2 from the germline V gene are MNHNS and SASEGT. CDR3 sequence: CASSLNRDTEAFF. The CDR3 DNA is TGTGCCAGCAGTTTGAACCGGGACACTGAAGCTTTCTTT.

The chain couples TRBV4-1 to TRBJ2-7; D perhaps matches TRBD1 (5 bases). The CDR3 spans 14 residues. V was clipped by 3 bases and J by 2 bases, with 11 bases between them. Germline CDR1 reads MGHRA; CDR2 reads YSYEKL. The CDR3 sequence is CASSHETVAYEQYF. The CDR3 DNA is TGCGCCAGCAGCCATGAGACAGTGGCCTACGAGCAGTACTTC.

This clone was found a few times. J is TRBJ2-7 and V is TRBV4-2, with D hard to call. CDR1 LGHNA and CDR2 YNFKEQ come from the germline V gene. The CDR3 is made up of 13 amino acids. V lost 1 base and J lost 6, with 10 bases in between. CDR3 nucleotides: TGTGCCAGCAGCCAAGTTCTGTATTCCGAGCAGTACTTC. Its protein product is CASSQVLYSEQYF.

This clone was found a few times. The chain combines TRBV4-3 with TRBJ2-3; 7 positions agree with TRBD2. J was trimmed by 2 bases and V by 1 base; bases with no gene match: 12. CDR3 length equals 18 residues. CDR1 is LGHNA and CDR2 is YSLEER in the germline V gene. The CDR3 coding sequence is TGCGCCAGCAGCCAAGGCCGTCAGCGGGGACTATTCACAGATACGCAGTATTTT. Its protein product is CASSQGRQRGLFTDTQYF.